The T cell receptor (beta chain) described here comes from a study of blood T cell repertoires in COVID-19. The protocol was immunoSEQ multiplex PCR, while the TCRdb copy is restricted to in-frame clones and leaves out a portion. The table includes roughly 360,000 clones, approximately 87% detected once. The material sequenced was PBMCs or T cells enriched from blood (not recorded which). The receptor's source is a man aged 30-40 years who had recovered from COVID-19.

CDR3 nucleotides: TGCAGCGTTGTCCAGGGGACCTATGGCTACACCTTC. Residues: CSVVQGTYGYTF. The chain uses TRBV29-1 and TRBJ1-2, with a possible D match to TRBD1 (6 bases). Germline assignment: CDR1 SQVTM and CDR2 ANQGSEA. The V end was cut by 4 bases, the J end by 4 bases, with 10 bases between. This CDR3 comprises 12 residues.